Listed below are T cell receptor beta chains from one sample, sequenced in a study of Graves' ophthalmopathy and Graves' hyperthyroidism. In TCRdb, the multiplex PCR reads were re-called with MiXCR into one record per CDR3 protein. The table has 200,000 to 250,000 distinct CDR3 sequences, about 22% seen once; the top ten hold roughly 42%. The sequenced sample consisted of peripheral blood. The receptor source for this set is a woman in her fifties or sixties with Graves' ophthalmopathy. Each CDR3 is given with its conserved first and last residue. The D gene is left open where the match is weak. Some rows have no size entry. The others give once, few or many, or a class for an expanded clone.

TRBJ2-2	TRBV24-1	many	TRBD1	CATSDPRQGDTGELFF	TGTGCCACCAGTGATCCCCGACAGGGTGACACCGGGGAGCTGTTTTTT
TRBJ1-2	TRBV28	many	NA	CASSLRGDGYTF	TGTGCCAGCAGTTTGCGGGGTGATGGCTACACCTTC
TRBJ2-7	TRBV2	NA	TRBD2	CASSGTTSGRAYEQYF	TGTGCCAGCAGTGGGACTACTAGCGGGAGGGCCTACGAGCAGTACTTC
TRBJ1-1	TRBV7-8	NA	NA	CASSLRRFSEAFF	TGTGCCAGCAGCTTAAGGAGGTTCTCCGAAGCTTTCTTT
TRBJ2-5	TRBV3-1	many	NA	CASSQGEGMLQETQYF	TGTGCCAGCAGCCAGGGCGAGGGAATGTTACAAGAGACCCAGTACTTC
TRBJ1-5	TRBV6-1	many	NA	CASSELWGKGQPQHF	TGTGCCAGCAGTGAATTGTGGGGGAAGGGACAGCCCCAGCATTTT
TRBJ1-1	TRBV2	NA	NA	CASTDARAGSTEAFF	TGTGCCAGCACCGATGCTCGCGCAGGGAGCACTGAAGCTTTCTTT
TRBJ2-7	TRBV2	NA	TRBD1	CASKPGTGRYEQYF	TGTGCCAGCAAACCCGGGACAGGGCGATACGAGCAGTACTTC
TRBJ1-5	TRBV6-5	many	NA	CASSYSTESGNQPQHF	TGTGCCAGCAGTTACTCGACCGAGAGCGGCAATCAGCCCCAGCATTTT
TRBJ1-3	TRBV15	many	NA	CATSRRGLSGNTIYF	TGTGCCACCAGCCGGAGAGGTCTCTCTGGAAACACCATATATTTT
TRBJ1-1	TRBV27	NA	TRBD1	CASIQDRGTNTEAFF	TGTGCCAGCATCCAGGACAGGGGGACCAACACTGAAGCTTTCTTT
TRBJ1-5	TRBV7-2	many	NA	CASSSDRYNQPQHF	TGTGCCAGCTCCTCCGACAGATATAATCAGCCCCAGCATTTT
TRBJ2-7	TRBV28	many	TRBD1	CASSWRDRGFEQYF	TGTGCCAGCAGTTGGCGGGACAGGGGGTTCGAGCAGTACTTC
TRBJ1-2	TRBV11-1	many	NA	CASSAPDSYGYTF	TGTGCCAGCAGCGCCCCGGACAGCTATGGCTACACCTTC
TRBJ1-5	TRBV19	many	NA	CASSWVGNQPQHF	TGTGCCAGTAGTTGGGTGGGCAATCAGCCCCAGCATTTT
TRBJ2-6	TRBV6-1	NA	NA	CASTSPGTSGANVLTF	TGTGCCAGCACCTCCCCGGGGACCTCTGGGGCCAACGTCCTGACTTTC
TRBJ2-7	TRBV12-3/TRBV12-4	many	NA	CASSLEPHPYEQYF	TGTGCCAGCAGTTTAGAACCTCACCCCTACGAGCAGTACTTC
TRBJ2-7	TRBV6-1	NA	NA	CASSSDVSYEQYF	TGTGCCAGCAGCTCGGACGTCTCCTACGAGCAGTACTTC
TRBJ2-2	TRBV6-5	many	NA	CASSYSGTGELFF	TGTGCCAGCAGTTACTCGGGCACCGGGGAGCTGTTTTTT